Listed below are T cell receptor beta chains from one sample, sequenced in a study of blood T cell repertoires in COVID-19. Clones were sequenced by immunoSEQ multiplex PCR, and TCRdb holds only the in-frame ones, with some missing. Here the sample spans more than 150,000 clones, about 85% being singletons. Source material: peripheral blood. All receptors derive from a woman over 75 with acute or convalescent COVID-19. The CDR3 runs from the conserved cysteine through the conserved F or W. Each record gives: clone size, D gene, J gene, V gene, CDR3 DNA, CDR3 protein. A D gene is named only where the DNA matches it firmly. The size entry is marked missing in some rows and otherwise reads once, few, many or a size class.

abundance: NA; d_gene: NA; j_gene: TRBJ2-1; v_gene: TRBV18; CDR3nt: TGTGCCAGCTCACCTAGTGCGAGAAAGAACAATGAGCAGTTCTTC; CDR3aa: CASSPSARKNNEQFF
abundance: few; d_gene: NA; j_gene: TRBJ1-2; v_gene: TRBV5-1; CDR3nt: TGCGCCAGCAGCTACGCCAGGGGAACGACAGATCTAAACTATGGCTACACCTTC; CDR3aa: CASSYARGTTDLNYGYTF
abundance: NA; d_gene: TRBD2; j_gene: TRBJ2-7; v_gene: TRBV3-1/TRBV3-2; CDR3nt: TGTGCCAGCAGCCAGGGAGTAGCGGGAGCGGGCGACGAGCAGTACTTC; CDR3aa: CASSQGVAGAGDEQYF
abundance: NA; d_gene: NA; j_gene: TRBJ2-1; v_gene: TRBV6-4; CDR3nt: TGTGCCAGCAGTGATTTGGCCGGCAGGGCCTACAATGAGCAGTTCTTC; CDR3aa: CASSDLAGRAYNEQFF
abundance: once; d_gene: NA; j_gene: TRBJ1-1; v_gene: TRBV3-1/TRBV3-2; CDR3nt: TGTGCCAGCAGCCAAGGCGGGGCGGGGACTGAAGCTTTCTTT; CDR3aa: CASSQGGAGTEAFF
abundance: NA; d_gene: NA; j_gene: TRBJ1-2; v_gene: TRBV30; CDR3nt: TGTGCCTCCTCCGGGGGGATCTATGGCTACACCTTC; CDR3aa: CASSGGIYGYTF
abundance: NA; d_gene: TRBD1; j_gene: TRBJ1-6; v_gene: TRBV9; CDR3nt: TGTGCCAGCAGCGCCCCGGGACAGGGGTATTCACCCCTCCACTTT; CDR3aa: CASSAPGQGYSPLHF
abundance: NA; d_gene: NA; j_gene: TRBJ1-5; v_gene: TRBV5-1; CDR3nt: TGCGCCAGCAGCCTAGGAAGTAGCAATCAGCCCCAGCATTTT; CDR3aa: CASSLGSSNQPQHF
abundance: once; d_gene: NA; j_gene: TRBJ2-7; v_gene: TRBV16; CDR3nt: TGTGCCAGCAGCCATGCCGACAGGAGCCGCAGAGAGCAGTACTTC; CDR3aa: CASSHADRSRREQYF
abundance: NA; d_gene: NA; j_gene: TRBJ1-2; v_gene: TRBV3-1/TRBV3-2; CDR3nt: TGTGCCAGCAGCCTAGGGACACCGGCTGGGGGCTACACCTTC; CDR3aa: CASSLGTPAGGYTF
abundance: NA; d_gene: NA; j_gene: TRBJ2-3; v_gene: TRBV27; CDR3nt: TGTGCCAGCAGAAAAAATCGGGACAAGGGGGCAGATACGCAGTATTTT; CDR3aa: CASRKNRDKGADTQYF
abundance: few; d_gene: NA; j_gene: TRBJ2-7; v_gene: TRBV9; CDR3nt: TGTGCCAGCAGCGGGGGAGGAGCTCTCGAGCAGTACTTC; CDR3aa: CASSGGGALEQYF
abundance: NA; d_gene: TRBD1; j_gene: TRBJ1-5; v_gene: TRBV2; CDR3nt: TGTGCCAGCAGTGAAGCGTACAGGACAGGCGTAAGTAATCAGCCCCAGCATTTT; CDR3aa: CASSEAYRTGVSNQPQHF
abundance: NA; d_gene: TRBD1; j_gene: TRBJ2-5; v_gene: TRBV18; CDR3nt: TGTGCCAGCTCACAGGACAGGGCCGTCGTCTTTTCGTACTTC; CDR3aa: CASSQDRAVVFSYF
abundance: few; d_gene: NA; j_gene: TRBJ1-1; v_gene: TRBV21-1; CDR3nt: TGTGCCAGCAGCAGCGCACAGGGCGGGACTGAAGCTTTCTTT; CDR3aa: CASSSAQGGTEAFF
abundance: NA; d_gene: TRBD2; j_gene: TRBJ2-7; v_gene: TRBV6-6; CDR3nt: TGTGCCAGCAAAACTAGCGGGTCCTCCTACGAGCAGTACTTC; CDR3aa: CASKTSGSSYEQYF
abundance: NA; d_gene: NA; j_gene: TRBJ2-1; v_gene: TRBV15; CDR3nt: TGTGCCACCAGCAGAGATTCCGTCTCCTACAATGAGCAGTTCTTC; CDR3aa: CATSRDSVSYNEQFF
abundance: NA; d_gene: NA; j_gene: TRBJ2-7; v_gene: TRBV4-2; CDR3nt: TGTGCCAGCAGCCAAGTACAGGTGAGCTCCTACGAGCAGTACTTC; CDR3aa: CASSQVQVSSYEQYF
abundance: NA; d_gene: NA; j_gene: TRBJ1-1; v_gene: TRBV2; CDR3nt: TGTGCCAGCAGTTTGTGGAGGGCTGAAGCTTTCTTT; CDR3aa: CASSLWRAEAFF
abundance: NA; d_gene: NA; j_gene: TRBJ2-7; v_gene: TRBV9; CDR3nt: TGTGCCAGCACCCGCGGACTTTCGAGCTCCTACGAGCAGTACTTC; CDR3aa: CASTRGLSSSYEQYF
abundance: once; d_gene: NA; j_gene: TRBJ1-1; v_gene: TRBV19; CDR3nt: TGTGCCAGTAGTAGGACAGTTGAAGCTTTCTTT; CDR3aa: CASSRTVEAFF
abundance: NA; d_gene: NA; j_gene: TRBJ1-4; v_gene: TRBV6-2/TRBV6-3; CDR3nt: TGTGCCAGCAGTTACGACGGGTTGGAAAAACTGTTTTTT; CDR3aa: CASSYDGLEKLFF
abundance: NA; d_gene: TRBD1; j_gene: TRBJ1-1; v_gene: TRBV19; CDR3nt: TGTGCCAGTAGTATTGGGACAGGAACAACCCTGGGGGCTTTCTTT; CDR3aa: CASSIGTGTTLGAFF
abundance: once; d_gene: TRBD1; j_gene: TRBJ1-6; v_gene: TRBV25-1; CDR3nt: TGTGCCAGCAGTGTCGGACAGGGAAATTCACCCCTCCACTTT; CDR3aa: CASSVGQGNSPLHF
abundance: NA; d_gene: NA; j_gene: TRBJ1-3; v_gene: TRBV19; CDR3nt: TGTGCCAGTAGTAAACAGCACTCTGGAAACACCATATATTTT; CDR3aa: CASSKQHSGNTIYF
abundance: NA; d_gene: NA; j_gene: TRBJ1-2; v_gene: TRBV6-6; CDR3nt: TGTGCCAGCAGTTACGAGGGCCAAGGATATGGCTACACCTTC; CDR3aa: CASSYEGQGYGYTF
abundance: NA; d_gene: NA; j_gene: TRBJ2-1; v_gene: TRBV19; CDR3nt: TGTGCCAGTAGTCCCCAACGGGACAATGAGCAGTTCTTC; CDR3aa: CASSPQRDNEQFF
abundance: NA; d_gene: NA; j_gene: TRBJ2-1; v_gene: TRBV6-6; CDR3nt: TGTGCCAGCAGTAACCCGCCGGGGGTTAAGGATGAGCAGTTCTTC; CDR3aa: CASSNPPGVKDEQFF
abundance: once; d_gene: TRBD1; j_gene: TRBJ2-5; v_gene: TRBV7-9; CDR3nt: TGTGCCAGCAACCAAGTCAACAGGGGAGAGACCCAGTACTTC; CDR3aa: CASNQVNRGETQYF
abundance: NA; d_gene: NA; j_gene: TRBJ2-2; v_gene: TRBV11-2; CDR3nt: TGTGCCAGCAGCTTATTCGGAGGGCGTCGGGCCACCGGGGAGCTGTTTTTT; CDR3aa: CASSLFGGRRATGELFF
abundance: NA; d_gene: NA; j_gene: TRBJ2-2; v_gene: TRBV10-2; CDR3nt: TGCGCCAGCAGTGAGCCAGGGCGAGGGGAGCTGTTTTTT; CDR3aa: CASSEPGRGELFF
abundance: NA; d_gene: NA; j_gene: TRBJ1-3; v_gene: TRBV19; CDR3nt: TGTGCCAGTAGTATAGGTCAGACAGCGAGCTCTGGAAACACCATATATTTT; CDR3aa: CASSIGQTASSGNTIYF
abundance: NA; d_gene: NA; j_gene: TRBJ2-2; v_gene: TRBV5-1; CDR3nt: TGCGCCAGCAGCCCTATGGGGCGGGGGCCGCGAGACGGGGAGCTGTTTTTT; CDR3aa: CASSPMGRGPRDGELFF
abundance: NA; d_gene: TRBD2; j_gene: TRBJ2-1; v_gene: TRBV6-1; CDR3nt: TGTGCCAGCAGTGCCCCAAGCGGGATGAGCACCGGTGAGCAGTTCTTC; CDR3aa: CASSAPSGMSTGEQFF
abundance: once; d_gene: NA; j_gene: TRBJ2-7; v_gene: TRBV6-6; CDR3nt: TGTGCCAGCAGGGTACAGGCAGCAACCTACGAGCAGTACTTC; CDR3aa: CASRVQAATYEQYF
abundance: NA; d_gene: NA; j_gene: TRBJ1-3; v_gene: TRBV5-1; CDR3nt: TGCGCCAGCAGCTTGGCGGCGGCCTCTGGAAACACCATATATTTT; CDR3aa: CASSLAAASGNTIYF
abundance: NA; d_gene: TRBD1; j_gene: TRBJ1-2; v_gene: TRBV2; CDR3nt: TGTGCCAGATCACGAACAGGGGGCAAGGGCTACACCTTC; CDR3aa: CARSRTGGKGYTF
abundance: NA; d_gene: NA; j_gene: TRBJ2-7; v_gene: TRBV3-1/TRBV3-2; CDR3nt: TGTGCCAGCAGCCCCTCTCGATGGGCGGGGAACTACGAGCAGTACTTC; CDR3aa: CASSPSRWAGNYEQYF
abundance: NA; d_gene: TRBD1; j_gene: TRBJ2-7; v_gene: TRBV15; CDR3nt: TGTGCCACCAGCAGAGACGGGACAGGGTTTTCCTACGAGCAGTACTTC; CDR3aa: CATSRDGTGFSYEQYF
abundance: NA; d_gene: NA; j_gene: TRBJ2-3; v_gene: TRBV7-9; CDR3nt: TGTGCCAGCAGCCTTAGCCCCCCAGATACGCAGTATTTT; CDR3aa: CASSLSPPDTQYF
abundance: NA; d_gene: TRBD1; j_gene: TRBJ1-1; v_gene: TRBV5-8; CDR3nt: TGTGCCAGCAGCTTGGAAGGGACAGCCTTTCGCGAAGCTTTCTTT; CDR3aa: CASSLEGTAFREAFF
abundance: NA; d_gene: TRBD1; j_gene: TRBJ1-5; v_gene: TRBV12-3/TRBV12-4; CDR3nt: TGTGCCAGCAAGAGACAGGGGGCGACCCAGCATTTT; CDR3aa: CASKRQGATQHF
abundance: NA; d_gene: TRBD1; j_gene: TRBJ2-7; v_gene: TRBV6-5; CDR3nt: TGTGCCAGCGGCAGGGACAGGGGACCCTACGAGCAGTACTTC; CDR3aa: CASGRDRGPYEQYF
abundance: NA; d_gene: NA; j_gene: TRBJ1-3; v_gene: TRBV9; CDR3nt: TGTGCCAGCAGCGTAGCACAGAGCTCTGGAAACACCATATATTTT; CDR3aa: CASSVAQSSGNTIYF
abundance: NA; d_gene: NA; j_gene: TRBJ2-7; v_gene: TRBV6-5; CDR3nt: TGTGCCAGCAGTTACTCGACATCCTACGAGCAGTACTTC; CDR3aa: CASSYSTSYEQYF
abundance: NA; d_gene: NA; j_gene: TRBJ1-1; v_gene: TRBV11-2; CDR3nt: TGTGCCAGCAGCTTAGGGACACTGAACACTGAAGCTTTCTTT; CDR3aa: CASSLGTLNTEAFF
abundance: NA; d_gene: NA; j_gene: TRBJ2-3; v_gene: TRBV27; CDR3nt: TGTGCCAGCAGACCCGACAGAAGCCCCTTTAGCACAGATACGCAGTATTTT; CDR3aa: CASRPDRSPFSTDTQYF
abundance: NA; d_gene: TRBD2; j_gene: TRBJ2-2; v_gene: TRBV6-5; CDR3nt: TGTGCCAGCAGTTACTTACGGCTAGCGGGGGGGGAGCTGTTTTTT; CDR3aa: CASSYLRLAGGELFF
abundance: NA; d_gene: NA; j_gene: TRBJ2-1; v_gene: TRBV29-1; CDR3nt: TGCAGCGCCGCGCCAAGCAATGAGCAGTTCTTC; CDR3aa: CSAAPSNEQFF
abundance: NA; d_gene: NA; j_gene: TRBJ1-2; v_gene: TRBV24-1; CDR3nt: TGTGCCACCAGTGAGGCAGGAGGCTATGGCTACACCTTC; CDR3aa: CATSEAGGYGYTF
abundance: NA; d_gene: NA; j_gene: TRBJ1-6; v_gene: TRBV6-5; CDR3nt: TGTGCCAGCAGTATGGGGGGGAAGGTGTCACCCCTCCACTTT; CDR3aa: CASSMGGKVSPLHF
abundance: NA; d_gene: TRBD2; j_gene: TRBJ2-3; v_gene: TRBV6-1; CDR3nt: TGTGCCAGCAGTGAAGTCTGGACTAGCGGGGGGGCAGGTACGCAGTATTTT; CDR3aa: CASSEVWTSGGAGTQYF